These T cell receptor beta chains were read from a single sample in a study of blood T cells in healthy people across ages. Each CDR3 protein gets one entry after TCRdb re-called the 5' RACE reads with MiXCR. This sample has approximately 320,000 distinct CDR3 sequences, with 27% found just once. The sample was blood. The source is an older woman in good health. CDR3s leave out the opening cysteine and the closing phenylalanine or tryptophan.

v_gene	j_gene	CDR3aa
TRBV6-1	TRBJ2-4	ASSDSPNRGDIQY
TRBV12-3/TRBV12-4	TRBJ1-1	ASRDLGTGATEAF
TRBV6-5	TRBJ2-2	ASSYSRPGSQGSGELF
TRBV20-1	TRBJ2-2	SARFVKAGELF
TRBV4-2	TRBJ1-3	ASSQAGRFDSGNTIY
TRBV29-1	TRBJ2-3	SVSGTTSTDTQY
TRBV7-2	TRBJ1-5	ASSLVQGEYPPQH
TRBV29-1	TRBJ2-3	SHLPGLGKDTQY
TRBV2	TRBJ1-6	GSREGISPLH
TRBV7-9	TRBJ1-4	ASSFAAGDEKLF
TRBV5-1	TRBJ2-1	ASSLFGTGVSYNEQF
TRBV7-2	TRBJ2-5	ASSRAGGRETQY
TRBV5-1	TRBJ2-5	ASSRTMYQETQY
TRBV10-2	TRBJ2-5	ASSERRGRVVETQY
TRBV5-1	.	ASTHGTGYEQY
TRBV28	TRBJ1-6	ASRPDRDNSPLH
TRBV2	TRBJ1-2	ASRPYNYGYT
TRBV6-6	TRBJ1-2	ASRGSNNYGYT
TRBV7-8	TRBJ1-3	ASSLVKEGNTIY
TRBV14	TRBJ2-1	ASSPVAGTSVYNEQF
TRBV9	TRBJ2-5	ASSPTGAETQY
TRBV5-1	TRBJ2-1	ASSGDSGYNEQF
TRBV20-1	TRBJ2-7	SARVGGVAYEQY
TRBV28	.	ASSLTGGVREQY
TRBV15	TRBJ1-6	ATSRGDRGGSPLH
TRBV4-1	TRBJ1-5	ASSRQEGQGSQPQH
TRBV5-1	TRBJ2-3	ASGFRGQADTQY
TRBV6-2/TRBV6-3	TRBJ2-7	ASRSGSYEQY
TRBV9	TRBJ1-4	ASSGGGTNEKLF
TRBV3-1	TRBJ2-5	ASLSSAPGFQETQY
TRBV28	TRBJ1-4	ASSVSGDILF
TRBV4-3	TRBJ2-1	ASSQDADYNEQF
TRBV6-1	.	ASSPQLAGATDEQF
TRBV29-1	TRBJ2-1	SAYGTGGTSPRGAEQF
TRBV5-5	TRBJ2-4	ASSLTDYSFGKNIQY
TRBV7-2	TRBJ2-7	ASSLGPAGTAGNEQY
TRBV28	TRBJ2-1	ASPPGQGVIDEQF
TRBV28	TRBJ2-7	AGSSSGTGDEQY
TRBV19	TRBJ2-3	ASSIGGLADTQY
TRBV12-3/TRBV12-4	TRBJ2-1	ASSPGGRARNEQF
TRBV7-9	TRBJ2-7	ASSPRWGDRQY
TRBV12-3/TRBV12-4	TRBJ2-6	ASSFSVSGANVLT
TRBV28	TRBJ2-7	ASSVTSGNSFEQY
TRBV20-1	TRBJ2-7	SASYQGRAPSYEQY
TRBV28	TRBJ2-7	ASSPGEREVYEQY
TRBV29-1	TRBJ1-2	SVEGQGSGYT
TRBV29-1	TRBJ1-1	SALDRADEAF
TRBV2	TRBJ2-5	ASSEGN
TRBV5-1	TRBJ1-1	ASSLDENTEAF
TRBV9	TRBJ2-7	ASSVGEGPSYEQY